The 4 T cell receptor beta chains below were found in one sample sequenced in a study of tumor-infiltrating lymphocytes in primary liver carcinoma (dated by TCRdb to about 2017). Sequencing relied on an Illumina HiSeq 2500. A constant-region primer and ProtoScript II reverse transcriptase were used to reverse-transcribe TCRbeta-specific cDNA from roughly 0.5 ug total RNA. Three nested multiplex PCR rounds, following a slightly modified ARM-PCR procedure, were used to build the TCRbeta libraries. Multiplex TRBV1-TRBV30 forward primers and a Cbeta reverse primer were used in the first two PCR rounds, each of which was run for around 10 cycles. The public reads were run again by TCRdb, first through fastp at Q25 and then through MiXCR, and only productive beta chains were kept. Under each unique CDR3 protein, matching rows form one entry showing the most common genes and DNA. Across this sample there are roughly 330,000 distinct CDR3 sequences, with about 65% seen only once. The ten largest account for about 6% of the sample.

TRIzol reagent was used to extract blood RNA from unsorted whole blood, while the DNeasy Blood & Tissue kit provided the germline DNA. Material for sequencing was peripheral blood. Source of these receptors: a man between 35 and 55 years old with primary liver carcinoma and hepatitis B virus infection.

With regard to this clonotype: A much larger clone sits a single nucleotide away, making a read error possible. CDR3 protein: CASSPRDRAFEHYF. Written as DNA, the CDR3 is TGTGCCAGCAGCCCCCGGGACAGGGCTTTCGAGCATTACTTC. The chain uses TRBV7-8 and TRBJ2-7; 9 nucleotides match TRBD1. The CDR3 is 14 amino acids. Germline V gene sequence: CDR1 SGHVS, CDR2 FQNEAQ.

This clonotype came up once. The junction shows a germline mismatch at one end, possibly a read error. The V and J genes are TRBV5-4 and TRBJ2-7; D uncertain. Germline lookup yields CDR1 SGHNT and CDR2 YYREEE (reference sequence). The CDR3 covers 15 residues. The CDR3 nucleotides are TGTGCCAGTAGCCCCTCCAGCGCGCCGTCCTACGAGCGGTACTTC. This codes for CASSPSSAPSYERYF.

The table lists this clonotype with many counts. The rearrangement joins TRBV10-2 to TRBJ1-1; D possibly corresponds to TRBD1 (5 bases). Trimming took 2 bases from V and 6 from J, leaving 7 bases between them. Germline lookup yields CDR1 WSHSY and CDR2 SAAADI. The length of the CDR3 is 12 residues. The CDR3 nucleotides read TGCGCCAGCAGTGAGGGGGGTGCTGAAGCTTTCTTT. Its protein product is CASSEGGAEAFF.

This clonotype was seen many times. This chain uses TRBV6-1 with TRBJ2-7; maybe TRBD2 (6 bases). The V and J ends lost 4 bases and 4 bases respectively, with 14 bases between them. The CDR3 spans 14 residues. The germline V gene encodes CDR1 MNHNS and CDR2 SASEGT. The CDR3 spells CASSVSGPGYEQYF. CDR3 DNA: TGTGCCAGCAGTGTTAGCGGTCCAGGGTACGAGCAGTACTTC.